Listed here is a single TCR beta chain. Its antigen is unidentified. It may be a read error: a sequence one base away is much more abundant. From germline, CDR1 is LGHNA and CDR2 YNFKEQ. The CDR3 consists of 11 residues. This sample stems from a study of blood T cells in healthy people across ages. Every donor provided approximately 9.2 milliliters of peripheral blood. A sample-barcoded 5' primer and a J-beta primer mix were used in a second PCR of about 7 to 11 cycles. MiXCR, run by TCRdb on the 5' RACE reads, gives a single entry per CDR3 protein. In the table there are some 860,000 distinct CDR3 sequences, roughly three fifths of which are singletons. Study results and limitations: Diversity figures based on one million T cells were deemed too low. Age showed a roughly linear inverse relationship with TCR beta diversity per million T cells.

The specimen sequenced was blood. The TCR sequence derives from a man aged 40-49 years in good health. The chain recombines TRBV4-2 with TRBJ1-2; D unresolved. CDR3 residues: CASNQDHGYTF. CDR3 in DNA: TGTGCCAGCAACCAAGATCACGGCTACACCTTC.